These 18 T cell receptor beta chains were all obtained from the same sample, sequenced in a study of T-cell memory formation after mild COVID-19. TCRdb re-called the 5' RACE reads with MiXCR, one entry per CDR3 protein. The table includes 90,000 to 130,000 distinct CDR3 sequences, around 17% detected once. The sequenced sample consisted of PBMCs or a T cell subset sorted from them (not recorded which). The receptor source for this set is a man in his late teens or twenties who had mild COVID-19 (a few samples of this study predate the infection). Cell type and time point are not known.

This chain uses TRBV5-1 with TRBJ1-2; 9 bases agree with TRBD1. Germline CDR1 and CDR2: SGHRS and YFSETQ. The CDR3 loop spans 15 amino acids. The V gene end was trimmed by 0 bases and the J gene end by 3 bases; junction bases not matched to a gene: 3. CDR3 bases: TGCGCCAGCAGCTTGGGACAGGGGGTTTACTATGGCTACACCTTC. Its protein is CASSLGQGVYYGYTF. Full variable domain (remainder filled in from reference TRBV5-1 and TRBJ1-2): KAGVTQTPRYLIKTRGQQVTLSCSPISGHRSVSWYQQTPGQGLQFLFEYFSETQRNKGNFPGRFSGRQFSNSRSEMNVSTLELGDSALYLCASSLGQGVYYGYTFGSGTRLTVV.

This clonotype appeared once. The rearrangement uses TRBV9 and TRBJ2-3, with TRBD1 as a possible D gene (5 bases). The germline V gene has CDR1 SGDLS and CDR2 YYNGEE. V dropped 0 bases and J dropped 6 bases, with 11 bases sitting between them. CDR3 size: 14 residues. CDR3 nucleotides: TGTGCCAGCAGCGTAGTAGGGGCCGGGGATACGCAGTATTTT. It yields the protein CASSVVGAGDTQYF. Combining the CDR3 with reference TRBV9 and TRBJ2-3 gives the whole variable domain DSGVTQTPKHLITATGQRVTLRCSPRSGDLSVYWYQQSLDQGLQFLIQYYNGEERAKGNILERFSAQQFPDLHSELNLSSLELGDSALYFCASSVVGAGDTQYFGPGTRLTVL.

The chain uses TRBV20-1 and TRBJ1-3; D call uncertain. The CDR3 runs to 15 residues. Germline V gives CDR1 DFQATT, CDR2 SNEGSKA (reference sequence). V lost 3 bases to trimming and J lost 0 bases, with 12 bases between them. CDR3 nucleotide sequence: TGCAGTGCTAGGAGGGCTGACGCCTCTGGAAACACCATATATTTT. It encodes CSARRADASGNTIYF.

This clonotype was seen a few times. The genes are TRBV19 and TRBJ1-5, with D possibly TRBD1 on 6 matching bases. Trimming pared 3 bases from V and 5 bases from J, leaving 11 bases between. CDR1 and CDR2 (germline): LNHDA, SQIVND (reference sequence). The CDR3 is 14 amino acids. CDR3 residues: CASSMRQGYQPQHF. The CDR3 DNA is TGTGCCAGTAGTATGAGGCAGGGGTATCAGCCCCAGCATTTT.

The chain recombines TRBV2 with TRBJ1-5; D is perhaps TRBD1 (6 bases). In germline, CDR1 is SNHLY, CDR2 FYNNEI. This CDR3 contains 16 residues. Trimming took 5 bases from V and 1 from J, leaving 15 bases between them. The CDR3 region is CASSRLTGTSNQPQHF. The CDR3 bases are TGTGCCAGCAGTCGATTAACCGGGACAAGCAATCAGCCCCAGCATTTT.

The V gene is TRBV6-2 or TRBV6-3, the J gene TRBJ1-2; weak D call: TRBD1 (6 bases). Trimming pared 6 bases from V and 2 bases from J, leaving 13 bases between. The CDR3 length is 14 residues. CDR1 MNHEY and CDR2 SVGEGT come from the germline V gene. The CDR3 DNA reads TGTGCCAGCAGACCTACAGGGTTAAACTATGGCTACACCTTC. Residues: CASRPTGLNYGYTF.

The table lists this clonotype with a few counts. V is TRBV6-6 and J is TRBJ1-6; D may be TRBD1 (5 bases). The germline V and J ends were trimmed by 2 bases and 6 bases, with 5 bases remaining between them. The CDR3 runs 13 residues. Germline values: CDR1 MNHNY, CDR2 SVGAGI (reference sequence). This CDR3 reads CASSYDSNSPLHF. The DNA for the CDR3 is TGTGCCAGCAGTTACGACAGTAATTCACCCCTCCACTTT.

The chain combines TRBV6-5 with TRBJ2-5; D is possibly TRBD2 (6 bases). Trimming left V 0 bases short and J 6 bases short, with 17 bases between. Germline CDR1 MNHEY, CDR2 SVGAGI. This CDR3 is built from 16 residues. The CDR3 is CASSYSTAGWEKTQYF. DNA of the CDR3: TGTGCCAGCAGTTACTCGACCGCGGGGTGGGAAAAGACCCAGTACTTC.

The chain recombines TRBV4-3 with TRBJ1-2; tentative D call: TRBD1 (5 bases). Germline values: CDR1 LGHNA, CDR2 YSLEER. The CDR3 covers 15 residues. The V gene lost 0 bases and the J gene lost 4 bases, with 12 bases spanning the gap. Here the CDR3 DNA reads TGCGCCAGCAGCCAAGATCACGGGGCGGGCTATGGCTACACCTTC. This sequence encodes CASSQDHGAGYGYTF.

The rearrangement joins TRBV9 to TRBJ2-1; 10 positions agree with TRBD2. The CDR3 spans 15 residues. J lost 6 bases, V lost 7 bases, and 10 bases had no gene match. Germline CDR1 is SGDLS and CDR2 is YYNGEE. The CDR3 region has the DNA TGTGCCAGCTCCATCCTAGCGGGAGAGGGCAATGAGCAGTTCTTC. Translated, it gives CASSILAGEGNEQFF.

This clonotype turned up a few times. V and J are TRBV5-1 and TRBJ2-1; 7 nucleotides line up with TRBD2. V was clipped by 8 bases and J by 5 bases; unmatched bases: 10. CDR1 and CDR2 from the germline V gene are SGHRS and YFSETQ. This CDR3 is built from 14 residues. CDR3: CASSPWGGNNEQFF. For the CDR3, the DNA is TGCGCCAGTAGCCCTTGGGGGGGGAACAATGAGCAGTTCTTC.

CDR3 protein: CASSQEGTIEETQYF. As DNA, the CDR3 is TGTGCCAGCAGCCAAGAAGGCACAATAGAGGAGACCCAGTACTTC. The V gene is TRBV3-1, the J gene TRBJ2-5, with D uncertain. Germline V lookup: CDR1 LGHDT, CDR2 YNNKEL (reference sequence). The CDR3 sequence is 15 residues long. Trimming shortened V by 0 bases and J by 5 bases, and 13 bases separated the two germline ends.

A few counts support this clonotype. This chain uses TRBV18 with TRBJ2-2; D gene unclear. Per the germline V gene, CDR1 is KGHSH and CDR2 is LQKENI. V was shortened by 1 base and J by 1 base, with 4 bases between the two germline ends. The CDR3 sequence is 14 residues long. CDR3 loop: CASSPRVNTGELFF. The CDR3 region has the DNA TGTGCCAGCTCACCACGTGTGAACACCGGGGAGCTGTTTTTT.

The gene calls are TRBV12-3 or TRBV12-4 and TRBJ2-2; TRBD2 might be the D (5 bases). The CDR3 has 16 amino acids. V was trimmed by 6 bases and J by 2 bases, leaving 16 bases between them. CDR3 in amino acids: CASSPSTGTNTGELFF. Here the CDR3 DNA reads TGTGCCAGCAGCCCGTCAACGGGAACCAACACCGGGGAGCTGTTTTTT.

The sample holds a few counts of this clonotype. V is TRBV11-2 and J is TRBJ1-1, with D hard to call. The CDR3 runs to 14 residues. Germline CDR1 and CDR2: SGHAT and FQNNGV. The germline V and J ends were trimmed by 3 bases and 1 base, with 9 bases remaining between them. CDR3 protein: CASSLGPTNTEAFF. In nucleotides, the CDR3 is TGTGCCAGCAGCTTGGGCCCAACGAACACTGAAGCTTTCTTT.

This clonotype was counted at least ten times. The CDR3 sequence: CASSGNGGEETQYF. CDR3 DNA: TGTGCCAGCAGTGGGAACGGGGGGGAAGAGACCCAGTACTTC. The chain is built from TRBV2 and TRBJ2-5; TRBD2 matches at 8 bases. This CDR3 comprises 14 residues. From germline, CDR1 is SNHLY and CDR2 FYNNEI. V was clipped by 4 bases and J by 3 bases; unmatched bases: 4.

A few counts support this clonotype. This chain uses TRBV5-1 with TRBJ1-1; D uncertain. The V end lost 5 bases, the J end lost 1 base, and 9 bases lay between the germline ends. This CDR3 has 13 amino acids. CDR1 SGHRS and CDR2 YFSETQ come from the germline V gene. CDR3 DNA: TGCGCCAGCAGATTCGATGGGAACACTGAAGCTTTCTTT. This sequence encodes CASRFDGNTEAFF. Combining the CDR3 with reference TRBV5-1 and TRBJ1-1 gives the whole variable domain KAGVTQTPRYLIKTRGQQVTLSCSPISGHRSVSWYQQTPGQGLQFLFEYFSETQRNKGNFPGRFSGRQFSNSRSEMNVSTLELGDSALYLCASRFDGNTEAFFGQGTRLTVV.

This clonotype was counted only a few times. The V and J genes are TRBV10-3 and TRBJ2-1, with D perhaps matching TRBD1 (6 bases). This CDR3 contains 13 residues. Deletions cut 10 bases from V and 2 bases from J, with 12 bases between. Germline CDR1 reads ENHRY; CDR2 reads SYGVKD. This CDR3 is CATLGAPYNEQFF. For the CDR3, the DNA is TGTGCCACCCTGGGGGCTCCCTACAATGAGCAGTTCTTC.